The 3 T cell receptor beta chains presented below share a single source sample, sequenced in a study of high-grade serous ovarian cancer treatment subgroups. Tumor tissue was taken before any definitive surgery or chemotherapy was given. Assay used: immunoSEQ multiplex PCR; TCRdb lists only in-frame clones, some missing. The sample carries about 4,700 clones, roughly 70% recorded once. The sample comprised tumor tissue. The source of these receptors is a human donor with high-grade serous ovarian cancer.

The chain is built from TRBV5-1 and TRBJ2-3, with D perhaps TRBD2 (5 bases). CDR1 is SGHRS and CDR2 is YFSETQ in the germline V gene. V lost 4 bases to trimming and J lost 0 bases, with 18 bases between them. CDR3 length: 17 amino acids. In nucleotides, the CDR3 is TGCGCCAGCAGCCAGTTCGGGGTCTCTACTAGCACAGATACGCAGTATTTT. Encoded protein: CASSQFGVSTSTDTQYF.

The rearrangement joins TRBV5-1 to TRBJ1-2; D ambiguous. The CDR3 runs 12 residues. Germline CDR1 reads SGHRS; CDR2 reads YFSETQ. V was shortened by 0 bases and J by 6 bases, with 6 bases between the two germline ends. CDR3 loop: CASSLDLDGYTF. CDR3 DNA: TGCGCCAGCAGCTTGGACCTCGATGGCTACACCTTC.

This clone was seen only once. For the CDR3, the DNA is TGTGCCACCAGCCCGGACAGGGCTTATGGCTACACCTTC. Translating it yields CATSPDRAYGYTF. The rearrangement joins TRBV15 to TRBJ1-2; 8 bases fit TRBD1. V trimming: 5 bases; J trimming: 5 bases; junction bases outside the gene matches: 4. There are 13 residues in the CDR3. Germline-derived CDR1 and CDR2 are LNHNV and YYDKDF (reference sequence).